The 3 T cell receptor beta chains reported below all come from one sample, sequenced in a study of T cell responses to AZD1222 COVID-19 vaccine. Sequenced by immunoSEQ multiplex PCR; TCRdb stores in-frame clones only, minus some. The table lists over 110,000 clones, roughly 88% of them singletons, with 1.5% to 2% in the top ten. The sample was peripheral blood, taken 28 days after the second AZD1222 dose. All receptors derive from an adult who received the AZD1222 COVID-19 vaccine.

This chain uses TRBV6-5 with TRBJ1-5; 10 nucleotides align to TRBD1. The CDR3 length is 15 residues. After removal of 6 bases from V and 6 bases from J, the junction contained 8 bases not matched to a gene. Germline loops: CDR1 MNHEY, CDR2 SVGAGI. The CDR3 sequence is CASSADRGLGQPQHF. CDR3 DNA sequence: TGTGCCAGCAGCGCCGACAGGGGGCTAGGTCAGCCCCAGCATTTT.

This chain uses TRBV28 with TRBJ1-5; D ambiguous. There are 13 residues in the CDR3. From germline, CDR1 is MDHEN and CDR2 SYDVKM. V lost 10 bases and J lost 4, with 14 bases in between. CDR3 protein: CATRMVNNQPQHF. CDR3 nucleotides: TGTGCCACCCGGATGGTCAATAATCAGCCCCAGCATTTT.

This chain joins TRBV30 and TRBJ2-7; 8 nucleotides line up with TRBD2. Germline CDR1 GTSNPN, CDR2 SVGIG (reference sequence). The CDR3 totals 14 residues. Germline trimming cut 3 bases from V and 3 bases from J; bases unmatched to any gene: 7. The CDR3 nucleotides read TGTGCCTGGAGGGGGACTAGGGGCGGCTACGAGCAGTACTTC. It is translated as CAWRGTRGGYEQYF.